This T cell receptor (beta chain) originates from a study of blood T cells in healthy people across ages. Overall study context: Template switching caught about one barcoded beta molecule for each two T cells.

Concerning this clonotype itself: Its antigen is unidentified.

The CDR3 is 12 amino acids. Per germline, CDR1 SQVTM and CDR2 ANQGSEA. V lost 4 bases and J lost 8, with 14 bases in between. Study observations and caveats: Age showed a roughly linear inverse relationship with TCR beta diversity per million T cells.

The use of a sample-barcoded 5' primer and a J-beta primer mix characterized a second PCR of roughly 7 to 12 cycles. TCRdb fed the 5' RACE reads into MiXCR, producing one record per CDR3 protein. The data show 550,000 to 800,000 distinct CDR3 sequences, approximately 29% seen once. The study isolated at least 7 million PBMCs from each sample. Extraction of total RNA produced a minimum of 5 micrograms from each sample. The rearrangement joins TRBV29-1 to TRBJ2-5; maybe TRBD1 (6 bases). Source material: blood. The sequence was obtained from a woman over 75 in good health. DNA for the CDR3: TGCAGCGTTGTGCAGGGGCTAGGTACCCAGTACTTC. Protein product: CSVVQGLGTQYF. The full variable domain, with the rest looked up from reference TRBV29-1 and TRBJ2-5, is SAVISQKPSRDICQRGTSLTIQCQVDSQVTMMFWYRQQPGQSLTLIATANQGSEATYESGFVIDKFPISRPNLTFSTLTVSNMSPEDSSIYLCSVVQGLGTQYFGPGTRLLVL.